The 31 T cell receptor beta chains below were found in one sample sequenced in a study of T-cell reconstitution after alpha-beta-depleted transplantation in children. Construction of the TCRbeta library involved unique molecular identifiers. Using its own MiXCR run on the PCR reads, TCRdb lists one record per CDR3 protein. The table includes 500,000 to 600,000 distinct CDR3 sequences, over 25% detected once. The sample here was PBMCs, taken before TCRalphabeta/CD19-depleted stem cell transplant. These receptors originate from a boy younger than two with Wiskott-Aldrich syndrome, due to receive a stem cell transplant.

This clonotype came up a few times. The CDR3 sequence is CAWSVPWGRDQPQHF. CDR3 nucleotides: TGTGCCTGGAGTGTCCCTTGGGGGCGAGATCAGCCCCAGCATTTT. This chain joins TRBV30 and TRBJ1-5; the D gene is possibly TRBD1 (6 bases). Trimming pared 0 bases from V and 5 bases from J, leaving 14 bases between. Germline values: CDR1 GTSNPN, CDR2 SVGIG (reference sequence). This CDR3 contains 15 residues.

CDR3 loop: CSASPGAQPQHF. The CDR3, as DNA: TGCAGTGCTAGCCCGGGAGCCCAGCCCCAGCATTTT. The V and J genes are TRBV20-1 and TRBJ1-5; D is uncertain. Trimming removed 3 bases from V and 7 bases from J, with 10 bases in between. The length of the CDR3 is 12 residues. From germline, CDR1 is DFQATT and CDR2 SNEGSKA (reference sequence).

The chain carries TRBV29-1 and TRBJ2-1; D is unresolved. V gave up 4 bases and J gave up 5 bases, with 15 bases separating them. The CDR3 totals 14 residues. Germline V gene data show CDR1 as SQVTM and CDR2 as ANQGSEA. CDR3 bases: TGCAGCGTTGGCCCCCGACTGGCAAACAATGAGCAGTTCTTC. Translating gives CSVGPRLANNEQFF.

The rearrangement links TRBV12-3 or TRBV12-4 to TRBJ2-3; 10 bases match TRBD2. This CDR3 region has 15 residues. Losses at the gene ends were 6 bases for V and 1 base for J; bases not matched to a gene: 4. The CDR3 DNA reads TGTGCCAGCAGAACCGGGACTAGCGGCACAGATACGCAGTATTTT. Its protein is CASRTGTSGTDTQYF.

This clonotype was observed a few times. The rearrangement uses TRBV3-1 and TRBJ1-2, with D perhaps TRBD1 (5 bases). V was shortened by 0 bases and J by 4 bases, with 12 bases between the two germline ends. The CDR3 has 15 residues. The V gene's germline CDR1 is LGHDT and CDR2 YNNKEL (reference sequence). The CDR3 DNA follows: TGTGCCAGCAGCCAAGATCGAGGGGATGCCTATGGCTACACCTTC. This encodes CASSQDRGDAYGYTF.

This chain uses TRBV28 with TRBJ2-5, with D possibly matching TRBD1 (6 bases). CDR3 length: 14 amino acids. Germline CDR1 MDHEN, CDR2 SYDVKM. The CDR3 bases are TGTGCAACCAATGGGGGCTTGGTTCAAGAGACCCAGTACTTC. It is translated as CATNGGLVQETQYF.

This chain links TRBV20-1 with TRBJ2-5; TRBD1 matches 9 bases. V gave up 8 bases and J gave up 7 bases; unmatched junction bases: 14. This CDR3 has 14 amino acids. Germline loops: CDR1 DFQATT, CDR2 SNEGSKA (reference sequence). CDR3 nucleotide sequence: TGCAGTCCGACACCGGGACAGGGTTCCCGGACCCAGTACTTC. Protein sequence: CSPTPGQGSRTQYF.

V is TRBV7-2 and J is TRBJ2-5; 10 bases agree with TRBD2. The J segment lost 7 bases and the V segment lost 5 bases, leaving 13 bases of the junction unmatched. CDR1 and CDR2 (germline): SGHTA, FQGNSA. The length of the CDR3 is 16 residues. CDR3 residues: CASSHGLAGVGGTQYF. The CDR3 DNA reads TGTGCCAGCAGCCACGGGCTAGCGGGAGTTGGTGGGACCCAGTACTTC.

This clonotype was counted only a few times. CDR3 sequence: CASSRRWTGLTILNTEAFF. The CDR3 nucleotides are TGTGCCAGCAGCCGAAGGTGGACAGGGCTGACTATCTTGAACACTGAAGCTTTCTTT. The chain links TRBV11-2 to TRBJ1-1; 8 bases map to TRBD1. Unmatched junction bases numbered 17, after V lost 5 bases and J lost 0 bases. Germline-derived CDR1 and CDR2 are SGHAT and FQNNGV. The CDR3 totals 19 residues.

V gene TRBV3-1 combines with J gene TRBJ2-7; TRBD2 aligns across 9 bases. CDR3 length equals 15 residues. Germline V CDR1 and CDR2: LGHDT, YNNKEL (reference sequence). The V gene end was trimmed by 1 base and the J gene end by 5 bases; junction bases not matched to a gene: 6. CDR3 nucleotides: TGTGCCAGCAGCCAAGGGACTAGCGTACCCCACGAGCAGTACTTC. This sequence encodes CASSQGTSVPHEQYF.

The sample holds many counts of this clonotype. The junction departs from germline at one end; a sequencing error may be responsible. This sequence joins TRBV5-1 and TRBJ2-1, with 9 bases that match TRBD2. The CDR3 runs to 15 residues. Germline CDR1 reads SGHRS; CDR2 reads YFSETQ. CDR3 amino acids: CASSLVAGAYNEQFF. As DNA, the CDR3 is TGTGCCAGCAGTTTGGTAGCGGGGGCATACAATGAGCAGTTCTTC.

This clonotype was observed at least ten times. The V and J genes are TRBV12-3 or TRBV12-4 and TRBJ1-2; 9 bases are a match to TRBD1. J was trimmed by 7 bases and V by 6 bases; bases with no gene match: 6. The CDR3 totals 13 residues. The CDR3 reads CASSPGQGGGYTF. The CDR3, as DNA: TGTGCCAGCAGCCCGGGACAGGGAGGTGGCTACACCTTC.

V gene TRBV20-1 combines with J gene TRBJ1-2; no firm D call. CDR1 and CDR2 from the germline V gene are DFQATT and SNEGSKA (reference sequence). The CDR3 covers 14 residues. The V gene lost 4 bases and the J gene lost 0 bases, with 12 bases spanning the gap. The CDR3 reads CSATVALSNYGYTF. The CDR3 DNA sequence: TGCAGTGCTACGGTGGCGCTTTCTAACTATGGCTACACCTTC.

The rearrangement joins TRBV2 to TRBJ2-7; TRBD2 is a possible D gene (5 bases). The CDR3 spans 15 residues. V lost 4 bases and J 3 bases, leaving 16 bases between the germline ends. The germline CDR1 and CDR2 sequences are SNHLY and FYNNEI. CDR3 nucleotide sequence: TGTGCCAGCAGTGTACCGAGAGGGTACGGCTACGAGCAGTACTTC. Its translation is CASSVPRGYGYEQYF.

The chain links TRBV28 to TRBJ2-7; the D is unclear. The CDR3 length is 15 residues. Germline values: CDR1 MDHEN, CDR2 SYDVKM. Trimming removed 3 bases at V and 4 bases at J, with 16 bases between. CDR3 residues: CASSFRTSLWYEQYF. In DNA form, the CDR3 reads TGTGCCAGCAGTTTCCGTACCAGTTTGTGGTACGAGCAGTACTTC.

V and J are TRBV7-9 and TRBJ2-3, with 8 bases aligning to TRBD1. CDR3 length: 15 residues. Germline lookup yields CDR1 SEHNR and CDR2 FQNEAQ (reference sequence). Trimming removed 6 bases from V and 2 bases from J; junction bases left unmatched: 7. CDR3 nucleotide sequence: TGTGCCAGCAGTCGTACAGGGGGAATCACAGATACGCAGTATTTT. It encodes CASSRTGGITDTQYF.

This chain uses TRBV18 with TRBJ2-7, with D maybe TRBD2 (6 bases). Germline V gene lookup returns CDR1 KGHSH and CDR2 LQKENI. V was shortened by 0 bases and J by 8 bases, with 14 bases between the two germline ends. CDR3 length: 14 amino acids. CDR3 region: CASSPPRDAWKQYF. The CDR3 bases are TGTGCCAGCTCACCACCGCGGGACGCCTGGAAGCAGTACTTC.

Note on this clonotype: Mismatch with germline at one junction end may stem from a read error. This chain uses TRBV7-3 with TRBJ1-5; D remains ambiguous. The CDR3 runs 14 residues. Germline V gene lookup returns CDR1 SGHTA and CDR2 FQGTGA. This chain's CDR3 is CASTLYYSNQPQHF. The CDR3, as DNA: TGTGCCAGCACCTTATATTATAGCAATCAGCCCCAGCATTTT.

The chain is built from TRBV7-9 and TRBJ2-7; TRBD2 aligns across 14 bases. The CDR3 has 17 residues. With 1 base clipped from V and 2 bases from J, the junction kept 4 bases outside the gene matches. Germline V gene lookup returns CDR1 SEHNR and CDR2 FQNEAQ (reference sequence). The CDR3 DNA is TGTGCCAGCAGCTTAGGGGGACTAGCGGGAGAAACCTACGAGCAGTACTTC. Translation gives CASSLGGLAGETYEQYF.

The chain combines TRBV6-1 with TRBJ1-1, with 10 bases aligning to TRBD1. Germline V CDR1 and CDR2: MNHNS, SASEGT. The CDR3 covers 15 residues. V lost 6 bases and J lost 4; bases outside the gene matches: 8. This CDR3 reads CASREAGQGGTEAFF. CDR3 sequence (DNA): TGTGCCAGCAGAGAGGCTGGACAGGGGGGCACTGAAGCTTTCTTT.

The chain links TRBV29-1 to TRBJ2-7; 8 nucleotides agree with TRBD1. Germline assignment: CDR1 SQVTM and CDR2 ANQGSEA. The ends lost 4 bases at V and 1 base at J; junction bases unmatched: 12. The CDR3 contains 16 residues. CDR3 coding DNA: TGCAGCGTTGCCAACTTCCGACAGGGGCAATCCTACGAGCAGTACTTC. It is translated as CSVANFRQGQSYEQYF.

Only a few counts were recorded for this clonotype. The chain uses TRBV5-1 and TRBJ2-7, with 10 bases aligning to TRBD2. Germline loops: CDR1 SGHRS, CDR2 YFSETQ. The CDR3 is 14 residues long. Trimming cost V 4 bases and J 4 bases; bases outside gene matches: 5. In nucleotides, the CDR3 is TGCGCCAGCAGCCTGGGACTAGCGCTGTACGAGCAGTACTTC. This encodes CASSLGLALYEQYF.

This clonotype was counted only a few times. The V and J genes are TRBV5-1 and TRBJ2-1; TRBD2 aligns across 7 bases. With V trimmed by 4 bases and J by 0 bases, 10 bases remained unmatched. Germline V gene sequence: CDR1 SGHRS, CDR2 YFSETQ. The CDR3 is made up of 17 amino acids. CDR3 loop: CASSPSLRESSYNEQFF. CDR3 nucleotide sequence: TGCGCCAGCAGCCCTTCTTTGCGGGAGAGCTCCTACAATGAGCAGTTCTTC.

This clonotype was seen more than once but under ten times. This chain connects TRBV5-1 to TRBJ2-7, with TRBD2 as a possible D gene (6 bases). The CDR3 spans 16 residues. The germline gives CDR1 SGHRS, CDR2 YFSETQ. V was shortened by 0 bases and J by 0 bases, with 13 bases between the two germline ends. The CDR3 reads CASSLASPGVSYEQYF. The CDR3 DNA reads as TGCGCCAGCAGCTTGGCCTCCCCGGGAGTCTCCTACGAGCAGTACTTC.

J is TRBJ2-7 and V is TRBV5-1; 7 bases match TRBD2. This CDR3 comprises 14 residues. From germline, CDR1 is SGHRS and CDR2 YFSETQ. V lost 1 base to trimming and J lost 7 bases; unmatched junction nucleotides: 8. The CDR3 sequence is CASSLRLASREQYF. In DNA form, the CDR3 reads TGCGCCAGCAGCTTGCGACTAGCCTCCCGAGAGCAGTACTTC. Together with reference TRBV5-1 and TRBJ2-7, the CDR3 gives the full variable domain: KAGVTQTPRYLIKTRGQQVTLSCSPISGHRSVSWYQQTPGQGLQFLFEYFSETQRNKGNFPGRFSGRQFSNSRSEMNVSTLELGDSALYLCASSLRLASREQYFGPGTRLTVT.

The gene calls are TRBV7-2 and TRBJ2-2, with TRBD1 matching over 7 bases. CDR3 length equals 17 residues. With V trimmed by 6 bases and J by 1 base, 11 bases remained unmatched. Germline lookup yields CDR1 SGHTA and CDR2 FQGNSA. The CDR3 sequence: CASRYSQGLVNTGELFF. As DNA, the CDR3 is TGTGCCAGCAGATACTCACAGGGGTTAGTGAACACCGGGGAGCTGTTTTTT. The entire variable domain, with the rest obtained from reference TRBV7-2 and TRBJ2-2, is as follows: GAGVSQSPSNKVTEKGKDVELRCDPISGHTALYWYRQSLGQGLEFLIYFQGNSAPDKSGLPSDRFSAERTGGSVSTLTIQRTQQEDSAVYLCASRYSQGLVNTGELFFGEGSRLTVL.

This clonotype was counted a single time. This chain connects TRBV7-1 to TRBJ2-2; 11 nucleotides match TRBD1. TRBV7-1 is identified as an open reading frame with a role that is uncertain. The CDR3 has 16 residues. V was pared by 5 bases and J by 4 bases, with 6 bases of the junction left unmatched. The CDR3 DNA sequence: TGTGCCAGCAGCCCTGGACAGGGGGCCGGCACCGGGGAGCTGTTTTTT. Translated, it gives CASSPGQGAGTGELFF.

There are a few counts of this clonotype. The chain links TRBV5-1 to TRBJ2-3, with no clear D. CDR1 and CDR2 (germline): SGHRS, YFSETQ. The CDR3 covers 16 residues. V was shortened by 2 bases and J by 5 bases, with 18 bases between the two germline ends. The CDR3 DNA reads TGCGCCAGCAGCTTAGGGAAGACCAATTTTTTAGATACGCAGTATTTT. Translated: CASSLGKTNFLDTQYF.

The chain joins TRBV5-1 to TRBJ2-2; D possibly corresponds to TRBD2 (6 bases). V lost 4 bases, J lost 3 bases, and 16 bases lay in between. CDR1 and CDR2 from the germline V gene are SGHRS and YFSETQ. This CDR3 has 16 residues. CDR3 loop: CASSPNAGKYTGELFF. The CDR3 DNA reads TGCGCCAGCAGCCCGAACGCGGGGAAGTACACCGGGGAGCTGTTTTTT.

The gene calls are TRBV19 and TRBJ2-5; the match to TRBD1 covers 8 bases. Trimming at V came to 9 bases and at J to 1 base, leaving 10 bases not matched to a gene. CDR1 and CDR2 from the germline V gene are LNHDA and SQIVND (reference sequence). The CDR3 is made up of 15 amino acids. CDR3 residues: CASTNPGTGQETQYF. The DNA of the CDR3 is TGTGCCAGCACCAACCCTGGGACAGGCCAAGAGACCCAGTACTTC. Using reference TRBV19 and TRBJ2-5 for the parts outside the CDR3, the full variable domain is DGGITQSPKYLFRKEGQNVTLSCEQNLNHDAMYWYRQDPGQGLRLIYYSQIVNDFQKGDIAEGYSVSREKKESFPLTVTSAQKNPTAFYLCASTNPGTGQETQYFGPGTRLLVL.

This clonotype appeared a few times. V and J are TRBV7-9 and TRBJ2-7; TRBD2 might be the D (6 bases). Germline CDR1 reads SEHNR; CDR2 reads FQNEAQ (reference sequence). This CDR3 spans 16 amino acids. Trimming took off 0 bases at V and 3 bases at J, with 15 bases between the two ends. The CDR3, as DNA: TGTGCCAGCAGCTTAGCGCGGGTGGGAGGAAGCTACGAGCAGTACTTC. It codes for CASSLARVGGSYEQYF.